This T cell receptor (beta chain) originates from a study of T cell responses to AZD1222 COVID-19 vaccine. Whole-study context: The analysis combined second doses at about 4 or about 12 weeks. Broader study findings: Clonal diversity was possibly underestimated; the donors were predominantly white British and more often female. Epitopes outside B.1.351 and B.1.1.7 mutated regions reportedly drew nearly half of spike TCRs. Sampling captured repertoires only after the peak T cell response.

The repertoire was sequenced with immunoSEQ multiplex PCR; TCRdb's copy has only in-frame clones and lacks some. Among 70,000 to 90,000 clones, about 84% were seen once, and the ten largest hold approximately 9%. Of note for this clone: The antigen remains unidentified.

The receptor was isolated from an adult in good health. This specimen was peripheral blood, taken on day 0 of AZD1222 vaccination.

The CDR3 protein is CASSYFGPNSNQPQHF. DNA of the CDR3: TGTGCCAGCAGTTACTTTGGGCCCAATAGCAATCAGCCCCAGCATTTT. The J gene is TRBJ1-5, the V gene TRBV6-2 or TRBV6-3, with D unresolved. Germline assignment: CDR1 MNHEY and CDR2 SVGEGT. V was shortened by 1 base and J by 0 bases, with 10 bases between the two germline ends. This CDR3 has 16 residues.